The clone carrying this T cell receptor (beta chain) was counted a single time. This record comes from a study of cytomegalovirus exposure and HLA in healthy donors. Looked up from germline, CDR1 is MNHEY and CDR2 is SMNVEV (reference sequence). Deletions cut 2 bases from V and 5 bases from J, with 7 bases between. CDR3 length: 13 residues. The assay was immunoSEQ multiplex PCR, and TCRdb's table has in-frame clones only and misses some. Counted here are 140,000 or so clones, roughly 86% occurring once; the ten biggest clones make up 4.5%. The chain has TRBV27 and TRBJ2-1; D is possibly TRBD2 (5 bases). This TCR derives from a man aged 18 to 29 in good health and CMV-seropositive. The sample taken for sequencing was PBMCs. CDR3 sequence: CASSLGLNNEQFF. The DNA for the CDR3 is TGTGCCAGCAGTTTAGGACTCAACAATGAGCAGTTCTTC.